The next 20 T cell receptor beta chains were all read from a single sample in a study of T cell clones after liver transplantation. Method: immunoSEQ multiplex PCR; TCRdb's copy keeps in-frame clones and lacks some. Seen here are about 51,000 clones, approximately 87% observed once, and the top ten hold about 15%. Sample: CD8+ T cells from blood, taken 12 months after liver transplant. These receptors were collected from a human patient who received a liver transplant. The T cells may come from the graft donor.

J is TRBJ1-1 and V is TRBV28, with D possibly matching TRBD1 (6 bases). CDR3 length equals 15 residues. Looked up from germline, CDR1 is MDHEN and CDR2 is SYDVKM. V lost 7 bases, J lost 1 base, and 16 bases lay in between. Here the CDR3 DNA reads TGTGCCAGCACTACCCTGACAGGCAGGAACACTGAAGCTTTCTTT. This gives the protein CASTTLTGRNTEAFF.

The chain combines TRBV27 with TRBJ1-5, with D uncertain. Germline-derived CDR1 and CDR2 are MNHEY and SMNVEV (reference sequence). This CDR3 region has 16 residues. With 0 bases removed from V and 1 base from J, the gap between germline ends came to 10 bases. The CDR3 DNA sequence: TGTGCCAGCAGTTTATCCCCCGACGGGAGCAATCAGCCCCAGCATTTT. It specifies CASSLSPDGSNQPQHF.

This clone came up many times. This chain connects TRBV19 to TRBJ1-2; D is ambiguous. The V gene lost 2 bases and the J gene lost 1 base, with 11 bases spanning the gap. The germline V gene has CDR1 LNHDA and CDR2 SQIVND (reference sequence). This CDR3 is built from 15 residues. The CDR3 coding sequence is TGTGCCAGTAGTATAATGGCAGGCGGTAACTATGGCTACACCTTC. Translated: CASSIMAGGNYGYTF.

This rearrangement joins TRBV27 to TRBJ2-3; no clear D. Per germline, CDR1 MNHEY and CDR2 SMNVEV (reference sequence). CDR3 length: 13 residues. V was shortened by 5 bases and J by 2 bases, with 8 bases between the two germline ends. In nucleotides, the CDR3 is TGTGCCAGCAGTACCTCCCCCACAGATACGCAGTATTTT. It specifies CASSTSPTDTQYF.

V gene TRBV7-9 combines with J gene TRBJ2-1, with 8 bases lining up with TRBD1. The germline gives CDR1 SEHNR, CDR2 FQNEAQ (reference sequence). The trim removed 5 bases at V and 8 bases at J, leaving 11 bases unmatched. The CDR3 is 15 amino acids. The CDR3 protein is CASSRPDRVYDEQFF. CDR3 nucleotide sequence: TGTGCCAGCAGCCGCCCGGACAGGGTATATGATGAGCAGTTCTTC.

This rearrangement joins TRBV27 to TRBJ2-7; the match to TRBD2 covers 13 bases. This CDR3 is built from 16 residues. J gave up 3 bases and V 2 bases, and 4 bases lay outside the gene matches. Germline values: CDR1 MNHEY, CDR2 SMNVEV (reference sequence). The CDR3 loop reads CASSLRTSGRFYEQYF. The CDR3 region has the DNA TGTGCCAGCAGTTTAAGGACTAGCGGGAGATTCTACGAGCAGTACTTC.

The rearrangement joins TRBV5-8 to TRBJ2-7; D ambiguous. Germline V gene data show CDR1 as SGHTS and CDR2 as YDEGEE. This CDR3 has 15 residues. V lost 0 bases, J lost 7 bases, and 17 bases lay in between. In DNA form, the CDR3 reads TGTGCCAGCAGCTTGGGGGTCCGGACCCTAGGGGAGCAGTACTTC. The encoded protein is CASSLGVRTLGEQYF.

This sequence joins TRBV28 and TRBJ2-2; TRBD2 agrees at 10 bases. The CDR3 has 15 amino acids. The germline V gene encodes CDR1 MDHEN and CDR2 SYDVKM. Trimming cost V 6 bases and J 7 bases; bases outside gene matches: 8. The CDR3 region has the DNA TGTGCCAGCAGGCTGACCGGGACTAGCGTCGGGGAGCTGTTTTTT. Amino acids: CASRLTGTSVGELFF.

J is TRBJ1-1 and V is TRBV9; TRBD1 agrees at 7 bases. Unmatched junction bases numbered 4, after V lost 0 bases and J lost 11 bases. Germline CDR1 and CDR2: SGDLS and YYNGEE. This CDR3 is 12 amino acids long. CDR3 bases: TGTGCCAGCAGCGTAGAGGGGGCGGAGGCTTTCTTT. As protein: CASSVEGAEAFF.

This clone is a singleton in its sample. The chain is built from TRBV5-1 and TRBJ1-2; TRBD1 is a possible D gene (5 bases). V dropped 0 bases and J dropped 0 bases, with 12 bases sitting between them. The CDR3 sequence is 16 residues long. Germline V gene sequence: CDR1 SGHRS, CDR2 YFSETQ. CDR3 DNA sequence: TGCGCCAGCAGCTTGGCCGGGGCGGACCCTAACTATGGCTACACCTTC. Translated: CASSLAGADPNYGYTF.

The chain joins TRBV4-3 to TRBJ2-7, with D maybe TRBD2 (5 bases). The CDR3 is made up of 14 amino acids. V dropped 6 bases and J dropped 4 bases, with 16 bases sitting between them. CDR1 and CDR2 from the germline V gene are LGHNA and YSLEER. The CDR3 DNA reads TGCGCCAGCAGTCCTACTAGTACTAGTTACGAGCAGTACTTC. Protein: CASSPTSTSYEQYF.

The V call is TRBV5-1, the J call TRBJ2-5; no reliable D call. With 2 bases removed from V and 3 bases from J, the gap between germline ends came to 2 bases. The CDR3 length is 11 residues. The germline gives CDR1 SGHRS, CDR2 YFSETQ. The DNA of the CDR3 is TGCGCCAGCAGCTTCGAAGAGACCCAGTACTTC. This encodes CASSFEETQYF.

This clone appeared a single time. The CDR3, as DNA: TGTGCCAGTAGTATCTCCGCCAAATACGAGCAGTACTTC. Encoded protein: CASSISAKYEQYF. The J gene is TRBJ2-7, the V gene TRBV19; D gene uncertain. Germline V gene data show CDR1 as LNHDA and CDR2 as SQIVND (reference sequence). There are 13 residues in the CDR3. V shed 3 bases and J shed 4 bases, with 10 bases lying between them. Full variable domain (missing parts from reference TRBV19 and TRBJ2-7): DGGITQSPKYLFRKEGQNVTLSCEQNLNHDAMYWYRQDPGQGLRLIYYSQIVNDFQKGDIAEGYSVSREKKESFPLTVTSAQKNPTAFYLCASSISAKYEQYFGPGTRLTVT.

The chain employs TRBV29-1 and TRBJ2-1; 13 nucleotides agree with TRBD2. Trimming at V came to 1 base and at J to 7 bases, leaving 7 bases not matched to a gene. The germline V gene encodes CDR1 SQVTM and CDR2 ANQGSEA. The CDR3 is 16 amino acids. Written as DNA, the CDR3 is TGCAGCGTTGAAGGGACTAGCGGGAGACTAGGGAATGAGCAGTTCTTC. This translates into CSVEGTSGRLGNEQFF.

The CDR3 spells CASSPATGISYNEQFF. As DNA, the CDR3 is TGTGCCAGTAGTCCCGCGACAGGGATCTCCTACAATGAGCAGTTCTTC. V gene TRBV19 combines with J gene TRBJ2-1; 7 nucleotides agree with TRBD1. V lost 5 bases, J lost 0 bases, and 7 bases stayed unmatched. Germline lookup yields CDR1 LNHDA and CDR2 SQIVND (reference sequence). This CDR3 contains 16 residues.

The gene calls are TRBV6-1 and TRBJ2-7, with D possibly TRBD1 on 6 matching bases. Trimming removed 1 base from V and 4 bases from J, with 20 bases in between. CDR1 and CDR2 (germline): MNHNS, SASEGT. The CDR3 covers 17 residues. The CDR3 nucleotides read TGTGCCAGCAGTGAAGAAAGGGCACAGGGCGCGGAATACGAGCAGTACTTC. Residues: CASSEERAQGAEYEQYF.

In nucleotides, the CDR3 is TGTGCCATCAGTGATGGGACAGGGCCCTACAATGAGCAGTTCTTC. Amino acid sequence: CAISDGTGPYNEQFF. The chain couples TRBV10-3 to TRBJ2-1, with 9 bases fitting TRBD1. After removal of 3 bases from V and 2 bases from J, the junction contained 2 bases not matched to a gene. CDR1 and CDR2 (germline): ENHRY, SYGVKD. The CDR3 has 15 residues.

This rearrangement joins TRBV7-9 to TRBJ2-7; D is unresolved. Trimming took off 5 bases at V and 2 bases at J, with 7 bases between the two ends. The CDR3 totals 12 residues. CDR1 is SEHNR, CDR2 FQNEAQ, per germline (reference sequence). The CDR3 loop is CASSTLTYEQYF. The CDR3 region has the DNA TGTGCCAGCAGCACCTTAACCTACGAGCAGTACTTC.

The J gene is TRBJ2-2, the V gene TRBV5-4, with 7 bases that match TRBD1. CDR3 size: 18 residues. Germline V gene lookup returns CDR1 SGHNT and CDR2 YYREEE (reference sequence). The trim removed 4 bases at V and 0 bases at J, leaving 12 bases unmatched. CDR3 in amino acids: CASSPGWDSLTNTGELFF. The CDR3 DNA is TGTGCCAGCAGCCCCGGGTGGGACAGCCTTACGAACACCGGGGAGCTGTTTTTT.

This clone came up once. V gene TRBV19 combines with J gene TRBJ1-1; D remains unclear. Trimming took 3 bases from V and 2 from J, leaving 7 bases between them. The CDR3 runs to 13 residues. Germline V gene lookup returns CDR1 LNHDA and CDR2 SQIVND (reference sequence). The CDR3 loop reads CASSIGPNTEAFF. For the CDR3, the DNA is TGTGCCAGTAGTATCGGACCAAACACTGAAGCTTTCTTT.